This T cell receptor beta chain was recorded in a study of blood T cell repertoires in COVID-19. Assay used: immunoSEQ multiplex PCR; TCRdb lists only in-frame clones, some missing. Among more than 65,000 clones listed, about nine tenths were seen once. Germline V gives CDR1 SNHLY, CDR2 FYNNEI. The CDR3 spans 13 residues. The V and J ends lost 6 bases and 2 bases, in that order; junction bases with no gene match: 2. The specimen sequenced was peripheral blood. This clonotype was obtained from a man between 50 and 59 years old with active COVID-19. The genes are TRBV2 and TRBJ1-1, with 8 bases matching TRBD1. The CDR3 DNA is TGTGCCAGCAGGGGACAGGCTAACACTGAAGCTTTCTTT. It specifies CASRGQANTEAFF.